This entry is about one T cell receptor beta chain. These data come from a study of blood T cell repertoires in COVID-19. The V gene end was trimmed by 4 bases and the J gene end by 6 bases; junction bases not matched to a gene: 11. The CDR3 extends over 15 amino acids. The V gene's germline CDR1 is SGHVS and CDR2 FNYEAQ. Per the authors' pipeline: Estimated nucleated cell counts came from reference gene primer amplification. Clones were read by immunoSEQ multiplex PCR, and TCRdb kept only the in-frame ones, dropping some. V, J and clone size were drawn from that table, and D and trimming were deduced from the DNA. The sample has around 470,000 clones, roughly nine tenths seen once.

This sequence was found in a man aged 18-30 years with COVID-19, enrolled during active disease. The sequencing input was peripheral blood. This chain joins TRBV7-6 and TRBJ1-2, with 7 bases lining up with TRBD1. The CDR3 DNA reads TGTGCCAGCAGCTCCCGGACAGGAAACCTAAATGGCTACACCTTC. Translating it yields CASSSRTGNLNGYTF.